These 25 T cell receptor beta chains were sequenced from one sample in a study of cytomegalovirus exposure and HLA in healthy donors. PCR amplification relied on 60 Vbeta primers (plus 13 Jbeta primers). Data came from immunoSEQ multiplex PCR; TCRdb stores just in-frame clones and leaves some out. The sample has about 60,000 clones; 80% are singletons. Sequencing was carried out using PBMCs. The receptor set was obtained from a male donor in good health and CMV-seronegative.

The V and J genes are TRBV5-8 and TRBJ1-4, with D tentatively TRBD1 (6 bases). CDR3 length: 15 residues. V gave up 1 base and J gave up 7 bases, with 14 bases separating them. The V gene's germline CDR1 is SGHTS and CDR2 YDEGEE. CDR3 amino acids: CASSLLFRGGEKLFF. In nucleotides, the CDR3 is TGTGCCAGCAGCTTGTTGTTCAGGGGTGGTGAAAAACTGTTTTTT.

CDR3 residues: CASSQFTGDSNQPQHF. The CDR3 DNA is TGCGCCAGCAGCCAATTTACAGGGGACAGCAATCAGCCCCAGCATTTT. This chain joins TRBV4-1 and TRBJ1-5; 7 positions agree with TRBD1. V shed 2 bases and J 1 base; nucleotides not matched to a gene: 5. CDR1 MGHRA and CDR2 YSYEKL come from the germline V gene. The CDR3 consists of 16 residues.

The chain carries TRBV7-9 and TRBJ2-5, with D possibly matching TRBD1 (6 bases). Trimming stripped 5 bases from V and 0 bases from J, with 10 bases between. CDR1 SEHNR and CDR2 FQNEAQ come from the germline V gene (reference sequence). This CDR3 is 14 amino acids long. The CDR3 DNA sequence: TGTGCCAGCAGCAGCCGGGACAACCAAGAGACCCAGTACTTC. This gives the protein CASSSRDNQETQYF.

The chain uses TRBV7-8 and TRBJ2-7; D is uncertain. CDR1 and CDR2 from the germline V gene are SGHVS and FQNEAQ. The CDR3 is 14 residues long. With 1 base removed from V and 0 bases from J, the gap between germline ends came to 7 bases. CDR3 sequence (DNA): TGTGCCAGCAGCTTAGACCTAAACTCCTACGAGCAGTACTTC. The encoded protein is CASSLDLNSYEQYF.

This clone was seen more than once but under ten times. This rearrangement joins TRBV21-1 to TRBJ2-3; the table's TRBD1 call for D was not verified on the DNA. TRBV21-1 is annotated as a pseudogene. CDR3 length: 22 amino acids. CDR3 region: CASSKGPWDREFNLKCTDTQYF. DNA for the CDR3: TGTGCCAGCAGCAAAGGGCCATGGGACAGGGAATTTAATCTGAAATGCACAGATACGCAGTATTTT.

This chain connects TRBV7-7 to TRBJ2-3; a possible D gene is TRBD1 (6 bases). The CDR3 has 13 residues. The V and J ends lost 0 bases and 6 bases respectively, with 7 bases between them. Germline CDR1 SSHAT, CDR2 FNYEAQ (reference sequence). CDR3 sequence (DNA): TGTGCCAGCAGCTTAGCGGGGGCCGATACGCAGTATTTT. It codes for CASSLAGADTQYF.

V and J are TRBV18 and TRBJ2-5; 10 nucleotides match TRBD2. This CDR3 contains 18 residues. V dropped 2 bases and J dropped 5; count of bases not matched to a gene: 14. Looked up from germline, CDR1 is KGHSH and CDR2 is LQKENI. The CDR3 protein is CASSPSMLAGATGETQYF. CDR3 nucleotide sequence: TGTGCCAGCTCACCATCGATGCTAGCGGGGGCCACGGGGGAGACCCAGTACTTC.

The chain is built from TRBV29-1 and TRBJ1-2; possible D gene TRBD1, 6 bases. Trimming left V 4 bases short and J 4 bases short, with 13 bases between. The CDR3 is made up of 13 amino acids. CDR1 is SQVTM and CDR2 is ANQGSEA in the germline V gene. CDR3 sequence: CSVGGGAGYGYTF. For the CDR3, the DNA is TGCAGCGTTGGGGGGGGCGCGGGCTATGGCTACACCTTC.

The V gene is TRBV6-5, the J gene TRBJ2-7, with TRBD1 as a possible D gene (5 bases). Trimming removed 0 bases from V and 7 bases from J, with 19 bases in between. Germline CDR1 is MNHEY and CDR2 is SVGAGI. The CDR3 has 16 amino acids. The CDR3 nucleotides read TGTGCCAGCAGTTACTCACCCCGGCGACAGCTGACGGAGCAGTACTTC. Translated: CASSYSPRRQLTEQYF.

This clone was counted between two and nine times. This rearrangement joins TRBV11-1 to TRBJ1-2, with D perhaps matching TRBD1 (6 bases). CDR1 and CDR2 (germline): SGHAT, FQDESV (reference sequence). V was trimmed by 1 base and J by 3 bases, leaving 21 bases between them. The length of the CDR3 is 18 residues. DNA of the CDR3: TGTGCCAGCAGCTTAGGGGGGTTCAGGACAGTTGTAGACTATGGCTACACCTTC. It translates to CASSLGGFRTVVDYGYTF.

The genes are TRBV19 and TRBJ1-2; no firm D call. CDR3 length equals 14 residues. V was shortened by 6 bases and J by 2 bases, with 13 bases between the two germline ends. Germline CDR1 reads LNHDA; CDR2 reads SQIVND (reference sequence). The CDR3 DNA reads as TGTGCCAGTAGGAGGGAAGGGCTAAACTATGGCTACACCTTC. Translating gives CASRREGLNYGYTF.

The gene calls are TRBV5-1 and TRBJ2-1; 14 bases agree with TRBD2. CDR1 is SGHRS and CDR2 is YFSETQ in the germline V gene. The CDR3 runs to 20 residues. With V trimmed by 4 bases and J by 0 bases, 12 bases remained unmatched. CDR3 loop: CASSRGGLAGGFSSYNEQFF. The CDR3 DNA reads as TGCGCCAGCAGCAGAGGAGGACTAGCGGGGGGATTTTCCTCCTACAATGAGCAGTTCTTC.

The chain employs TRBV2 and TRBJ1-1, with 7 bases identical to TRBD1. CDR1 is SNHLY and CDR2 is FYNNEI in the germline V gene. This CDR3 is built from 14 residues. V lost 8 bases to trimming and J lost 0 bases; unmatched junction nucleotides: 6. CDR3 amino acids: CASARQGLNTEAFF. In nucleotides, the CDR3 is TGTGCCAGCGCCCGACAGGGCCTGAACACTGAAGCTTTCTTT.

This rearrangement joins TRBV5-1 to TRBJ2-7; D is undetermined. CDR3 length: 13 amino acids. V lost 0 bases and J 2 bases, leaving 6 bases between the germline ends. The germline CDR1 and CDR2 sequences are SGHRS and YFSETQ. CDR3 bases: TGCGCCAGCAGCTTGGCCCCTCCCTACGAGCAGTACTTC. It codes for CASSLAPPYEQYF.

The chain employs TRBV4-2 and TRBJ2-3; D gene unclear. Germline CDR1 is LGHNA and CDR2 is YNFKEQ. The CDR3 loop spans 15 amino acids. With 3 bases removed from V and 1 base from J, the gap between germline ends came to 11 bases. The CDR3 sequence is CASSQYPSRTDTQYF. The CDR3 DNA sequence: TGTGCCAGCAGCCAGTATCCTAGTCGCACAGATACGCAGTATTTT.

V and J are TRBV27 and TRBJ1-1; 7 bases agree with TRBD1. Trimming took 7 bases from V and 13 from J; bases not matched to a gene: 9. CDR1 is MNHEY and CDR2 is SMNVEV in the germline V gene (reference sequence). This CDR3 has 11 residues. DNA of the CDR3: TGTGCCAGCACTTCCGGACAGGCAGTTTTCTTT. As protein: CASTSGQAVFF.

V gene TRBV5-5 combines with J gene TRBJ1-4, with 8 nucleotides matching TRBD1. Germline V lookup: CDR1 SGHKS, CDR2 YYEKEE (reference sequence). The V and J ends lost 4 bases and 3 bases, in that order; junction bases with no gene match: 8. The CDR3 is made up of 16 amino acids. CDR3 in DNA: TGTGCCAGCAGCCGGGGGATACAGGGGGCTAATGAAAAACTGTTTTTT. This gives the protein CASSRGIQGANEKLFF. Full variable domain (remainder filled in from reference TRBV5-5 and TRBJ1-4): DAGVTQSPTHLIKTRGQQVTLRCSPISGHKSVSWYQQVLGQGPQFIFQYYEKEERGRGNFPDRFSARQFPNYSSELNVNALLLGDSALYLCASSRGIQGANEKLFFGSGTQLSVL.

The CDR3 is CSVAGLAGGEQYF. The DNA for the CDR3 is TGCAGCGTGGCAGGACTTGCTGGAGGGGAGCAGTACTTC. The chain carries TRBV29-1 and TRBJ2-7; tentatively, D is TRBD2 (6 bases). Trimming removed 6 bases from V and 7 bases from J, with 19 bases in between. Germline loops: CDR1 SQVTM, CDR2 ANQGSEA. The CDR3 consists of 13 residues.

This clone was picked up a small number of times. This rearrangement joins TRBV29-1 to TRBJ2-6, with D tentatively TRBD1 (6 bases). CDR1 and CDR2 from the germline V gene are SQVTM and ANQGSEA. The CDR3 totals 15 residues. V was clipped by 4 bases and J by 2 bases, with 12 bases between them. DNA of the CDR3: TGCAGCGTTGCCCAACAGGGAACTGGGGCCAACGTCCTGACTTTC. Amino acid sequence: CSVAQQGTGANVLTF.

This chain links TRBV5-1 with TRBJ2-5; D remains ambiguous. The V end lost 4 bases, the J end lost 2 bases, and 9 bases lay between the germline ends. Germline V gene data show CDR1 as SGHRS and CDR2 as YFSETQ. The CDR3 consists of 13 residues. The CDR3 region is CASSLAPQETQYF. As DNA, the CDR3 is TGCGCCAGCAGCCTGGCCCCACAAGAGACCCAGTACTTC.

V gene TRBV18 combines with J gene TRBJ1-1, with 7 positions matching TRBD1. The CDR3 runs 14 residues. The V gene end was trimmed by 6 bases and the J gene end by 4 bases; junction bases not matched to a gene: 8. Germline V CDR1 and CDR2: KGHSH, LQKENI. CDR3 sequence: CASSIQGEGTEAFF. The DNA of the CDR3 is TGTGCCAGCTCTATCCAGGGGGAAGGCACTGAAGCTTTCTTT.

CDR3 region: CASSSLRLADTDTQYF. CDR3 coding DNA: TGTGCCAGCAGCTCCCTCCGGCTAGCAGATACAGATACGCAGTATTTT. The rearrangement joins TRBV7-3 to TRBJ2-3; D possibly corresponds to TRBD2 (5 bases). Germline-derived CDR1 and CDR2 are SGHTA and FQGTGA. This CDR3 spans 16 amino acids. Trimming stripped 4 bases from V and 3 bases from J, with 17 bases between. The full variable domain, rest sourced from reference TRBV7-3 and TRBJ2-3, is GAGVSQTPSNKVTEKGKYVELRCDPISGHTALYWYRQSLGQGPEFLIYFQGTGAADDSGLPNDRFFAVRPEGSVSTLKIQRTERGDSAVYLCASSSLRLADTDTQYFGPGTRLTVL.

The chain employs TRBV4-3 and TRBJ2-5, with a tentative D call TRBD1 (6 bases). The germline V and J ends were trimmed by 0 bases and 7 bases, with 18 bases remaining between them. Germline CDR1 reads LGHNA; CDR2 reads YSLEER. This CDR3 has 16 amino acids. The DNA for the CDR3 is TGCGCCAGCAGCCAAGAAGGCCGGGCGCCGACAGGGACCCAGTACTTC. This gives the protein CASSQEGRAPTGTQYF.

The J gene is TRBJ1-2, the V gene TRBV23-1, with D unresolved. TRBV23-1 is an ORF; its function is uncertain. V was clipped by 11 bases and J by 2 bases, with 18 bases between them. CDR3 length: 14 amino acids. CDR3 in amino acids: CAPSPSLLNYGYTF. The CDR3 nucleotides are TGCGCCCCTTCCCCAAGCCTTTTAAACTATGGCTACACCTTC.

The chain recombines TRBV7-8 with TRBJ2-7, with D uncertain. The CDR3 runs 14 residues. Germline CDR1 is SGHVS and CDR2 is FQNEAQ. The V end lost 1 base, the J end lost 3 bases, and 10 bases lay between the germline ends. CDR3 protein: CASSLGSGIYEQYF. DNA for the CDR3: TGTGCCAGCAGCTTAGGCTCAGGAATCTACGAGCAGTACTTC.